Detailed here is one T cell receptor beta chain. The antigen is undetermined. This CDR3 has 15 residues. With 5 bases clipped from V and 2 bases from J, the junction kept 9 bases outside the gene matches. The authors ran a second PCR of about 6 to 11 cycles using a sample-barcoded 5' primer and a J-beta primer mix. TCRdb analysed the 5' RACE reads with MiXCR anew, one entry per CDR3 protein. The sample shows 780,000 or so distinct CDR3 sequences, 56% of them seen only once. The sample comes from a study of blood T cells in healthy people across ages. Whole-study results and caveats: Observed TCR beta diversity showed a strong correlation with the percentage of naive T cells as measured by flow cytometry. The recorded TCR beta diversity per million T cells decreased in a roughly linear manner with age.

The sequence came from a man between 40 and 49 years old in good health. The sequenced material came from blood. This rearrangement joins TRBV12-3 or TRBV12-4 to TRBJ2-7, with TRBD2 matching 7 bases. CDR3 DNA sequence: TGTGCCAGCAGTCCCGGCCAGCGGGGAGCCTACGAGCAGTACTTC. It encodes CASSPGQRGAYEQYF.